The sequence of this TCR beta chain was determined in a study of blood T cell repertoires in COVID-19 (dated by TCRdb to the early 2020s). Notes on the research overall: Samples from collaborators originated in the United States, Italy and Spain and spanned both the acute and convalescent phases of COVID-19. The material from the prospective study consisted of cDNA or gDNA derived from T cells, B-cell-depleted T cells, or PBMCs. The dataset comprised deeply sampled blood TCRbeta repertoires from subjects exposed to, actively infected with, or recovered from COVID-19. The repertoires were released in a freely available public database meant as a resource for research on the immune response to SARS-CoV-2. The samples were drawn from two sources: the first 160 participants of the ongoing ImmuneRACE study, and 950 to 1,500 subjects contributed by 6 global collaborators. Nearly every sample came with metadata listing a de-identified subject ID, COVID-19 status, age in years and sex. Where HLA class I and class II types were available, the types were taken from metadata supplied by the sample provider, not from assay-based typing. The study at large found these results: Clinical and demographic metadata were provided uncurated, with the amount varying by source and participant.

About this clone: What antigen it recognizes has not been identified. No much larger clonotype is one base removed from it; base qualities were not supplied.

The junction carries 10 bases between V and J, which are trimmed by 0 bases and 0 bases respectively. Measured from the cysteine to the phenylalanine, the CDR3 is 16 residues long. This entry keeps only the CDR3 DNA: 48 bases, framed from base 1. CDR1 and CDR2 are drawn from the germline V gene: SNHLY, FYNNEI. The immunoSEQ Assay, a bias-controlled multiplex PCR, was used to amplify TCRbeta CDR3 regions from genomic DNA. For the original study's pipeline: Within the assay, amplification of reference gene primers was used to estimate how many nucleated cells each sample contained. To quantify the absolute abundance of each unique TCRbeta CDR3 rearrangement, sequence reads were collapsed and filtered. For each sample, productive Simpson clonality was calculated as the square root of Simpson's diversity index over productive rearrangements. This is the immuneACCESS table as TCRdb keeps it, with only in-frame sequences that have V and J called. A part of the clones is gone; compared with another copy, unresolved V genes explain less than half, and the rest is unexplained. Clone size and V and J calls were adopted from that table, with D and trimming inferred from the DNA. A total of 85,000 to 100,000 clones appear in this sample, about 91% of them only once. Around 1.9% of the sample is held by the ten biggest clonotypes.

One collaborating source in Seattle enrolled patients while the patients were actively infected and followed the patients over time throughout the course of disease. Collaborating institutions collected whole blood in K2EDTA tubes following their own protocols. For TCRbeta analysis, collaborators shipped samples in one of three forms: frozen whole blood, isolated PBMCs, or DNA extracted from either of those sample types. This TCR derives from a man between 45 and 60 years old with COVID-19, enrolled during active disease. The sequence links TRBV2 to TRBJ2-3; no D gene call is confident. Sequenced sample: peripheral blood. The CDR3 sequence is CASSEAWLSSTDTQYF. In nucleotides, the sequence is TGTGCCAGCAGTGAAGCGTGGCTCTCTAGCACAGATACGCAGTATTTT. Here the CDR3 is joined to the reference TRBV2 and TRBJ2-3 genes, and the full variable domain is: EPEVTQTPSHQVTQMGQEVILRCVPISNHLYFYWYRQILGQKVEFLVSFYNNEISEKSEIFDDQFSVERPDGSNFTLKIRSTKLEDSAMYFCASSEAWLSSTDTQYFGPGTRLTVL.